The sequence of this T cell receptor (beta chain) was determined in a study of blood T cell repertoires in COVID-19. Study summary: The samples span acute and convalescent COVID-19 from the United States, Italy and Spain. Sources were T cells, B-cell-depleted T cells, or PBMCs; the material itself was cDNA or gDNA.

The CDR3 is made up of 15 amino acids. Trimming took off 0 bases at V and 3 bases at J, with 9 bases between the two ends. From germline, CDR1 is SGHRS and CDR2 YFSETQ. In the original workflow: Amplification of reference gene primers provided the estimated nucleated cell counts. Measured with immunoSEQ multiplex PCR; TCRdb has only the in-frame clones, and not every one. Clonal size and the V and J genes are those of that table, whereas D and trimming came from the DNA. The data hold fewer than 150,000 clones, with approximately 85% observed a single time. The sequence came from a human donor in a cohort sampled during active COVID-19. V is TRBV5-1 and J is TRBJ2-2; D might be TRBD1 (5 bases). Specimen: peripheral blood. This CDR3 is CASSLEGAYTGELFF. The CDR3 DNA sequence: TGCGCCAGCAGCTTGGAAGGGGCGTACACCGGGGAGCTGTTTTTT.